A selection of T cell receptor beta chains follows, all from one sample in a study of CD8 T cells in ankylosing spondylitis. TCRdb called the 5' RACE reads again in MiXCR, with one record for every CDR3 protein. The sample has tens of thousands of distinct CDR3 sequences, about a tenth seen once. Sequenced input: blood, either unsorted or a sorted T cell fraction (not recorded which). These receptors all stem from a male donor with ankylosing spondylitis or in good health (not recorded which). CDR3s include the opening cysteine and the closing phenylalanine or tryptophan. The order of the fields is V gene, CDR3 protein.

>TRBV4-1
CASSLDRGLEGNQPQHF
>TRBV20-1
CSARISTSVLETQYF
>TRBV20-1
CSARSSRTSAGELFF
>TRBV25-1
CASSPTRGRETQYF
>TRBV18
CASSPPGVLQGKHF
>TRBV12-3/TRBV12-4
CASNSYLAGGNEQFF
>TRBV28
CASSRLPGGLSSYEQYF
>TRBV28
CASSLQNLLGPYNEQFF
>TRBV19
CATTRTENTEAFF
>TRBV3-1
CASSQEWGYRSYNEQFF
>TRBV20-1
CSARQGLPMQSEQYF
>TRBV12-3/TRBV12-4
CVSRSSGRETGELFF
>TRBV5-1
CASGSGSTDTQYF
>TRBV5-1
CASSLSGTVNEKLFF
>TRBV29-1
CSAQGHNLNTEAFF
>TRBV4-2
CASKGRPGNSYEQYF
>TRBV2
CASSGAWGEQYF
>TRBV14
CASSQTGARQPQHF
>TRBV27
CASSPILTSGDNNEQFF
>TRBV20-1
CSAPPPGLAGGGTQYF
>TRBV14
CASSQVGGDEQFF
>TRBV7-2
CASSLRGQASTDTQYF
>TRBV7-9
CASSLRDGNEKLFF
>TRBV27
CASSLWAGSEGYTF
>TRBV6-2/TRBV6-3
CASSPRPFYQPQHF
>TRBV20-1
CSASQAGGPSGTQYF